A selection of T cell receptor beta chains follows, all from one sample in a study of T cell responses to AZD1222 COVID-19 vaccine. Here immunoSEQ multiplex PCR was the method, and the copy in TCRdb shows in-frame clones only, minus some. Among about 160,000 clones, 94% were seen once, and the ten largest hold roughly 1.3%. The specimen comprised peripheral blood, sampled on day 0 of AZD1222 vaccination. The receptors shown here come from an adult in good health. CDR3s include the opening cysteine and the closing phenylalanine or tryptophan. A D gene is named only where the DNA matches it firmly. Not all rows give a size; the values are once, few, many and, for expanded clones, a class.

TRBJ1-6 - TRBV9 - TGTGCCAGCAGCGTGCGGGACGGTAATAATTCACCCCTCCACTTT CASSVRDGNNSPLHF
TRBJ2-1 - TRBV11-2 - TGTGCCAGCAGCTTAGATTTGCGCGGGGAAATCTTC CASSLDLRGEIF
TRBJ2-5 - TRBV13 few TGTGCCAGCAGCTTAGGCCCGGAGGAGACCCAGTACTTC CASSLGPEETQYF
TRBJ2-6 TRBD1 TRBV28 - TGTGCCAGCAGTTTATGGGACAGGGCCCTCTCTGGGGCCAACGTCCTGACTTTC CASSLWDRALSGANVLTF
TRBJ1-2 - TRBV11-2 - TGTGCCAGCAGCTTAGTGGCAGGGAGTGGCTACACCTTC CASSLVAGSGYTF
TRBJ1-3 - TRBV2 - TGTGCCAGCAGTGAATGGGGGGGCTCCGTTGGAAACACCATATATTTT CASSEWGGSVGNTIYF
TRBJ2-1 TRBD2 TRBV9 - TGTGCCAGCAAAGGCGGGAGGAATGAGCAGTTCTTC CASKGGRNEQFF
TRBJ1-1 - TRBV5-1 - TGCGCCAGCAGCTTGTTAGGGCGGGGGGACACTGAAGCTTTCTTT CASSLLGRGDTEAFF
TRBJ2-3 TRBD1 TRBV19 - TGTGCCAGTAGTGTAAGCCTTGGGGACAGGCTGCCTAGCACAGATACGCAGTATTTT CASSVSLGDRLPSTDTQYF
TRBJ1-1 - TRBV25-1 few TGTGCCAGCAGTGATTCGGGGGAGAGTAATGAAGCTTTCTTT CASSDSGESNEAFF
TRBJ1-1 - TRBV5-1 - TGCGCCAGCAGCTTGAACGAGAACACTGAAGCTTTCTTT CASSLNENTEAFF
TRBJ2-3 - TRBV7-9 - TGTGCCAGCAGCTTAGGGGGGCCGGCAGATACGCAGTATTTT CASSLGGPADTQYF
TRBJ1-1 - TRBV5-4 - TGTGCCAGCAGACGACACGATAACACTGAAGCTTTCTTT CASRRHDNTEAFF
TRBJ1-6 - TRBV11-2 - TGTGCCAGCAGCTCAGGGGACCCCCCCCATAATTCACCCCTCCACTTT CASSSGDPPHNSPLHF
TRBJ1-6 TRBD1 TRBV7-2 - TGTGCCAGCAGCGTAGGACAGGTGCATAATTCACCCCTCCACTTT CASSVGQVHNSPLHF
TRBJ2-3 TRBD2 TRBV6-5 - TGTGCCAGCAGTTCGGGACTAGCGGGAGGGCCAGATACGCAGTATTTT CASSSGLAGGPDTQYF
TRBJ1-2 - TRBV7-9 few TGTGCCAGCAGACCTCAGGGTATAGGCGGCTACACCTTC CASRPQGIGGYTF
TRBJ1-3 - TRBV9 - TGTGCCAGCAGCGTAGCGGGCACCTCTGGAAACACCATATATTTT CASSVAGTSGNTIYF
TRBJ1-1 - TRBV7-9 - TGTGCCAGCAGCTTAGCGTGGGGTGGCACTGAAGCTTTCTTT CASSLAWGGTEAFF
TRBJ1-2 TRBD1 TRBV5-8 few TGTGCCAGCAGCTTGGTGGGGACAGGGACTAAGTATGGCTACACCTTC CASSLVGTGTKYGYTF
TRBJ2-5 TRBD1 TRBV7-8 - TGTGCCAGCAGCTTAGCACAGGGGCAGACCCAGTACTTC CASSLAQGQTQYF
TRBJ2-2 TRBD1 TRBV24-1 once TGTGCCACCAGTGACCCGGGACAGGGGGTGACCGGGGAGCTGTTTTTT CATSDPGQGVTGELFF
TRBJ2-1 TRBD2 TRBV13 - TGTGCCAGCATGCTAGCGGGAGGTAATGAGCAGTTCTTC CASMLAGGNEQFF
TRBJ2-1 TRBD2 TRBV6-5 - TGTGCCAGCACTCCTATGGGCGGGAGTGGGAATGAGCAGTTCTTC CASTPMGGSGNEQFF
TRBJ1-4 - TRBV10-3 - TGTGCCATCAGTGACCACGAAAGAGAAAAACTGTTTTTT CAISDHEREKLFF
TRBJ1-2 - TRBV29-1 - TGCAGCGGGAATCCCGGCTACACCTTC CSGNPGYTF
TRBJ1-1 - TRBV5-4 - TGTGCCAGCAGCTTAGGGGCTTCGAACACTGAAGCTTTCTTT CASSLGASNTEAFF
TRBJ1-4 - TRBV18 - TGTGCCAGCTCACAGACAGATAATGAAAAACTGTTTTTT CASSQTDNEKLFF
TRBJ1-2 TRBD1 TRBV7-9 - TGTGCCAGCACCGGCACTGGGACAGGGCTGCTGGGCTACACCTTC CASTGTGTGLLGYTF
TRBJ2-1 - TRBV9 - TGTGCCAGCAGCGGACTAGTCGCTGGCGATGAGCAGTTCTTC CASSGLVAGDEQFF
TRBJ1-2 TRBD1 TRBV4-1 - TGCGCCAGCAGCCATCAGGACAGGGCGGGAGGCTACACCTTC CASSHQDRAGGYTF
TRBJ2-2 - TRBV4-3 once TGCGCCAGCAGCTCTCCCGCTGGAGGGGGCACCGGGGAGCTGTTTTTT CASSSPAGGGTGELFF
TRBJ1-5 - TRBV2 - TGTGCCAGCAGTGAAGAGACAGGATTGTATCAGCCCCAGCATTTT CASSEETGLYQPQHF
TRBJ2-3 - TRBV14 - TGTGCCAGCAGCCTCGGGACTTTCACAGATACGCAGTATTTT CASSLGTFTDTQYF
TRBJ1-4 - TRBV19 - TGTGCCAGTAGTGGATTCACGACTGAAAAACTGTTTTTT CASSGFTTEKLFF
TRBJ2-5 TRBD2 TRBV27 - TGTGCCAGCAGTTTATCGTGGGGGCGGGGACTAGCGCAACAAGAGACCCAGTACTTC CASSLSWGRGLAQQETQYF
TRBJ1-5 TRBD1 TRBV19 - TGTGCCAGTAGTGTACGGGACAGGGGAAGGGATCAGCCCCAGCATTTT CASSVRDRGRDQPQHF
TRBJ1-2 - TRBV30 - TGTGCCGGGAGCACAGGACACGGAGATTATGGCTACACCTTC CAGSTGHGDYGYTF
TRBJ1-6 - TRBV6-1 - TGTGCCAGCAGTGAAAAGGAGGGGAGTTCACCCCTCCACTTT CASSEKEGSSPLHF
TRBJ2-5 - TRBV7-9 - TGTGCCAGCGTGGTTGGGGGGGCCGTGGAGACCCAGTACTTC CASVVGGAVETQYF
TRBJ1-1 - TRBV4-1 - TGCGCCAGCAGCCCCCTGGAAAGAATGAACACTGAAGCTTTCTTT CASSPLERMNTEAFF
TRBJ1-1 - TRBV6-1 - TGTGCCAGCAGTGAAAGGTTGAACACTGAAGCTTTCTTT CASSERLNTEAFF
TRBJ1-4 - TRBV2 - TGTGCCAGCAGTGGGAGAAACGGTGAAAAACTGTTTTTT CASSGRNGEKLFF
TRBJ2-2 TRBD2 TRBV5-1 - TGCGCCAGCAGCTTGGCCTCTGCCGGGAGGTACACCGGGGAGCTGTTTTTT CASSLASAGRYTGELFF
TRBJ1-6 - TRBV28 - TGTGCCAGCAGTATAAAACAGGTAGGTAGTAATTCACCCCTCCACTTT CASSIKQVGSNSPLHF
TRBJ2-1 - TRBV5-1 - TGCGCCAGCAGCTTGCTGGAATACAATGAGCAGTTCTTC CASSLLEYNEQFF
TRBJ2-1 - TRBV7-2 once TGTGCCAGCAGCTTAGTGGGGGGGCTGTACAATGAGCAGTTCTTC CASSLVGGLYNEQFF
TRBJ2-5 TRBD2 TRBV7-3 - TGTGCCAGCAGCCTCGGAACTAGCGGGAGGATGGGTGAGACCCAGTACTTC CASSLGTSGRMGETQYF
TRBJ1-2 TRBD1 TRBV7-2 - TGTGCCAGCAGCTTAGGACAGGGGAGAGCTAACTATGGCTACACCTTC CASSLGQGRANYGYTF
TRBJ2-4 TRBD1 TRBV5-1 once TGCGCCAGCAGCTTGGTAGGGGGCCAGGAAAACATTCAGTACTTC CASSLVGGQENIQYF
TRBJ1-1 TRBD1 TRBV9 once TGTGCCAGCAGCCCCGAGGACAGGGGGGACACTGAAGCTTTCTTT CASSPEDRGDTEAFF
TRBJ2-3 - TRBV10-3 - TGTGCCATCAGTGAGTACACAAGTAGCACAGATACGCAGTATTTT CAISEYTSSTDTQYF
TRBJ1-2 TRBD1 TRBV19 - TGTGCCAGTAGTATGGGGTGGACAGGGGGCGGAGGCTACACCTTC CASSMGWTGGGGYTF
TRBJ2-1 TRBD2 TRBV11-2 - TGTGCCAGCAGTGATATAGCGGGAGCGACAGACTACAATGAGCAGTTCTTC CASSDIAGATDYNEQFF
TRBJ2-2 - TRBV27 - TGTGCCAGCAGTCACAGGGTCGGGGTGACCGGGGAGCTGTTTTTT CASSHRVGVTGELFF
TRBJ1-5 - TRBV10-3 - TGTGCCATCAGTGAGGGGAGCAATCAGCCCCAGCATTTT CAISEGSNQPQHF
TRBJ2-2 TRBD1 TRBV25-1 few TGTGCCAGCAGTGAACTGACAGGGGACACCGGGGAGCTGTTTTTT CASSELTGDTGELFF
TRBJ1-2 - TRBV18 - TGTGCCAGCTCACCAAATATGGGGGAGTATGGCTACACCTTC CASSPNMGEYGYTF
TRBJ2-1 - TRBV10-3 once TGTGCCATCAGGGGCGTCTCTACTGAGCAGTTCTTC CAIRGVSTEQFF
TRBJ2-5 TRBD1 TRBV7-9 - TGTGCCAGCAGCTTAGGGTGGACAGGGCAAGAGACCCAGTACTTC CASSLGWTGQETQYF